A selection of T cell receptor beta chains follows, all from one sample in a study of circulating and synovial CD4+ cells in juvenile arthritis. The table came from immunoSEQ multiplex PCR; TCRdb's copy has only in-frame clones and leaves some out. The sample carries 30,000 to 40,000 clones, more than 90% recorded once. The sample consisted of CD4+ T cells from blood. The receptor source for this set is a human donor with juvenile idiopathic arthritis. Both conserved end residues are part of each CDR3. Fields, in order: J gene, V gene, clone size, D gene, CDR3 protein, CDR3 DNA. D genes are given only for firm matches. Clone size appears in some rows only: once, few, many, or a class for an expanded clone.

J: TRBJ2-2; V: TRBV7-3; size: NA; D: TRBD1; CDR3: CASSSDRATNTGELFF; DNA: TGTGCCAGCAGCTCGGACAGGGCCACGAACACCGGGGAGCTGTTTTTT
J: TRBJ2-1; V: TRBV6-5; size: NA; D: TRBD2; CDR3: CASSRRLAYEQFF; DNA: TGTGCCAGCAGTCGTCGACTAGCTTATGAGCAGTTCTTC
J: TRBJ2-2; V: TRBV9; size: NA; D: TRBD2; CDR3: CASSVEASGRITGELFF; DNA: TGTGCCAGCAGCGTAGAGGCTAGCGGGAGAATCACCGGGGAGCTGTTTTTT
J: TRBJ2-5; V: TRBV13; size: NA; D: NA; CDR3: CASSLRRLGAWETQYF; DNA: TGTGCCAGCAGCTTAAGGCGGCTGGGGGCCTGGGAGACCCAGTACTTC
J: TRBJ2-2; V: TRBV7-7; size: NA; D: TRBD2; CDR3: CASRRLAGETGELFF; DNA: TGTGCCAGCAGACGACTAGCGGGAGAGACCGGGGAGCTGTTTTTT
J: TRBJ2-4; V: TRBV6-5; size: NA; D: NA; CDR3: CASTPRTENIQYF; DNA: TGTGCCAGCACCCCTCGGACAGAAAACATTCAGTACTTC
J: TRBJ1-2; V: TRBV21-1; size: NA; D: NA; CDR3: CASSTREGRGYTF; DNA: TGTGCCAGCAGCACGAGGGAGGGGAGAGGCTACACCTTC
J: TRBJ1-4; V: TRBV9; size: few; D: TRBD1; CDR3: CASSAKTGGINEKLFF; DNA: TGTGCCAGCAGCGCCAAGACAGGGGGAATTAATGAAAAACTGTTTTTT
J: TRBJ1-4; V: TRBV25-1; size: NA; D: TRBD1; CDR3: CASSPSPPGGGEKLFF; DNA: TGTGCCAGCAGTCCTTCCCCCCCAGGGGGTGGTGAAAAACTGTTTTTT
J: TRBJ1-1; V: TRBV7-9; size: once; D: NA; CDR3: CASSLARRMNTEAFF; DNA: TGTGCCAGCAGCTTAGCTCGCAGGATGAACACTGAAGCTTTCTTT
J: TRBJ1-2; V: TRBV19; size: NA; D: TRBD1; CDR3: CASSMVPGGYNYGYTF; DNA: TGTGCCAGTAGTATGGTCCCAGGGGGCTATAACTATGGCTACACCTTC
J: TRBJ1-5; V: TRBV19; size: NA; D: NA; CDR3: CASSIVAADNQPQHF; DNA: TGTGCCAGTAGTATAGTGGCGGCCGATAATCAGCCCCAGCATTTT
J: TRBJ1-3; V: TRBV6-5; size: few; D: NA; CDR3: CASLAGGGNTIYF; DNA: TGTGCCAGCCTAGCCGGGGGTGGAAACACCATATATTTT
J: TRBJ2-2; V: TRBV19; size: NA; D: TRBD1; CDR3: CASSRQGGTGELFF; DNA: TGTGCCAGTAGTCGACAGGGGGGGACCGGGGAGCTGTTTTTT
J: TRBJ2-7; V: TRBV7-2; size: NA; D: TRBD2; CDR3: CASSLTSGSSYEQYF; DNA: TGTGCCAGCAGCTTGACTAGCGGGAGCTCCTACGAGCAGTACTTC
J: TRBJ1-1; V: TRBV6-6; size: NA; D: NA; CDR3: CASSPVRATEAFF; DNA: TGTGCCAGCAGCCCCGTTCGAGCGACTGAAGCTTTCTTT
J: TRBJ2-5; V: TRBV19; size: NA; D: TRBD2; CDR3: CASSNPGTSGGALQTQYF; DNA: TGTGCCAGTAGTAACCCCGGGACTAGCGGGGGGGCCCTACAGACCCAGTACTTC
J: TRBJ2-1; V: TRBV6-1; size: NA; D: TRBD2; CDR3: CASSGRLAGESNEQFF; DNA: TGTGCCAGCAGTGGACGACTAGCGGGAGAATCCAATGAGCAGTTCTTC
J: TRBJ2-1; V: TRBV19; size: NA; D: NA; CDR3: CASSIELGRGYNEQFF; DNA: TGTGCCAGTAGTATAGAATTGGGAAGGGGCTACAATGAGCAGTTCTTC
J: TRBJ2-3; V: TRBV21-1; size: NA; D: NA; CDR3: CASSKLEGPSDTDTQYF; DNA: TGTGCCAGCAGCAAATTGGAAGGTCCCAGCGACACAGATACGCAGTATTTT
J: TRBJ2-4; V: TRBV28; size: NA; D: NA; CDR3: CASTTLVAGNIQYF; DNA: TGTGCCAGCACGACCCTAGTTGCGGGAAACATTCAGTACTTC
J: TRBJ2-1; V: TRBV19; size: NA; D: TRBD2; CDR3: CASSELAGGPVEQFF; DNA: TGTGCCAGTAGCGAACTAGCGGGGGGGCCCGTTGAGCAGTTCTTC
J: TRBJ2-1; V: TRBV5-1; size: NA; D: NA; CDR3: CASSSTGNPEQFF; DNA: TGCGCCAGCAGCTCAACAGGGAACCCTGAGCAGTTCTTC
J: TRBJ2-5; V: TRBV15; size: NA; D: NA; CDR3: CATSREQSRGTQYF; DNA: TGTGCCACCAGCAGGGAGCAATCAAGGGGGACCCAGTACTTC
J: TRBJ2-7; V: TRBV29-1; size: NA; D: TRBD1; CDR3: CSVRQGANYEQYF; DNA: TGCAGCGTCCGACAGGGGGCGAACTACGAGCAGTACTTC
J: TRBJ1-4; V: TRBV2; size: NA; D: NA; CDR3: CASRGGGASHEKLFF; DNA: TGTGCCAGCAGGGGAGGGGGAGCCTCCCATGAAAAACTGTTTTTT
J: TRBJ2-1; V: TRBV7-9; size: once; D: TRBD2; CDR3: CASSLPSGGYNEQFF; DNA: TGTGCCAGCAGCTTGCCTAGCGGGGGCTACAATGAGCAGTTCTTC
J: TRBJ2-1; V: TRBV6-4; size: NA; D: NA; CDR3: CASVVSYNEQFF; DNA: TGTGCCAGTGTAGTCTCCTACAATGAGCAGTTCTTC
J: TRBJ2-7; V: TRBV19; size: NA; D: TRBD1; CDR3: CASTGGYEQYF; DNA: TGTGCCAGTACAGGGGGCTACGAGCAGTACTTC
J: TRBJ2-7; V: TRBV4-2; size: NA; D: TRBD2; CDR3: CASSQVSASGPYEQYF; DNA: TGTGCCAGCAGCCAAGTATCGGCTAGCGGCCCCTACGAGCAGTACTTC
J: TRBJ2-3; V: TRBV5-1; size: NA; D: TRBD1; CDR3: CASSLEGQGADTQYF; DNA: TGCGCCAGCAGCTTGGAGGGACAGGGGGCAGATACGCAGTATTTT
J: TRBJ2-7; V: TRBV18; size: NA; D: TRBD2; CDR3: CASSQGLAGASEQYF; DNA: TGTGCCAGCTCACAAGGACTAGCGGGAGCTAGCGAGCAGTACTTC
J: TRBJ1-2; V: TRBV27; size: NA; D: NA; CDR3: CASSFGRAGGYTF; DNA: TGTGCCAGCAGTTTCGGCAGGGCCGGCGGCTACACCTTC
J: TRBJ2-6; V: TRBV18; size: NA; D: NA; CDR3: CASSPTETAGSTF; DNA: TGTGCCAGCTCACCCACGGAGACGGCAGGGTCGACTTTC
J: TRBJ2-3; V: TRBV27; size: NA; D: NA; CDR3: CASSFRELDTQYF; DNA: TGTGCCAGCAGTTTCCGGGAGCTAGATACGCAGTATTTT
J: TRBJ1-1; V: TRBV6-1; size: NA; D: TRBD1; CDR3: CASRDYRGENTEAFF; DNA: TGTGCCAGCAGGGACTACAGGGGGGAGAACACTGAAGCTTTCTTT
J: TRBJ2-2; V: TRBV5-1; size: NA; D: TRBD1; CDR3: CASSFGTGGQGELFF; DNA: TGCGCCAGCAGCTTCGGGACAGGGGGTCAGGGGGAGCTGTTTTTT
J: TRBJ2-2; V: TRBV9; size: NA; D: TRBD2; CDR3: CASSNNEWTSGSSWGTGELFF; DNA: TGTGCCAGCAGCAATAATGAGTGGACTAGCGGGAGTTCGTGGGGCACCGGGGAGCTGTTTTTT
J: TRBJ2-1; V: TRBV10-2; size: NA; D: NA; CDR3: CAGQEGSEQFF; DNA: TGCGCCGGCCAGGAGGGGAGTGAGCAGTTCTTC
J: TRBJ1-5; V: TRBV9; size: NA; D: NA; CDR3: CASSVDWNQPQHF; DNA: TGTGCCAGCAGCGTAGACTGGAATCAGCCCCAGCATTTT
J: TRBJ2-7; V: TRBV29-1; size: NA; D: NA; CDR3: CSVRNRVSYEQYF; DNA: TGCAGCGTTAGAAACAGGGTCTCCTACGAGCAGTACTTC
J: TRBJ2-7; V: TRBV29-1; size: NA; D: NA; CDR3: CSGTGNSYEQYF; DNA: TGCAGCGGGACCGGGAATTCCTACGAGCAGTACTTC
J: TRBJ1-1; V: TRBV11-2; size: NA; D: TRBD1; CDR3: CASSPQTGLYTEAFF; DNA: TGTGCCAGCAGCCCCCAGACAGGGCTGTACACTGAAGCTTTCTTT
J: TRBJ2-3; V: TRBV27; size: NA; D: NA; CDR3: CASSPIGGGGSTDTQYF; DNA: TGTGCCAGCAGCCCTATTGGAGGGGGCGGTAGCACAGATACGCAGTATTTT
J: TRBJ2-1; V: TRBV5-1; size: NA; D: NA; CDR3: CASSLESLNEQFF; DNA: TGCGCCAGCAGCTTGGAAAGCCTGAATGAGCAGTTCTTC
J: TRBJ2-2; V: TRBV6-1; size: NA; D: TRBD1; CDR3: CASSERTGQIYNTGELFF; DNA: TGTGCCAGCAGTGAAAGGACAGGGCAGATATACAACACCGGGGAGCTGTTTTTT
J: TRBJ1-6; V: TRBV27; size: NA; D: TRBD1; CDR3: CASSNPPGGQGLSPLHF; DNA: TGTGCCAGCAGCAATCCGCCGGGGGGACAGGGGCTTTCACCCCTCCACTTT
J: TRBJ1-6; V: TRBV5-4; size: once; D: NA; CDR3: CASSLGQSGSYNSPLHF; DNA: TGTGCCAGCAGCTTGGGACAGTCCGGCTCCTATAATTCACCCCTCCACTTT
J: TRBJ2-7; V: TRBV6-1; size: NA; D: TRBD1; CDR3: CASGRQTGVYEQYF; DNA: TGTGCCAGCGGAAGACAAACAGGGGTGTATGAGCAGTACTTC